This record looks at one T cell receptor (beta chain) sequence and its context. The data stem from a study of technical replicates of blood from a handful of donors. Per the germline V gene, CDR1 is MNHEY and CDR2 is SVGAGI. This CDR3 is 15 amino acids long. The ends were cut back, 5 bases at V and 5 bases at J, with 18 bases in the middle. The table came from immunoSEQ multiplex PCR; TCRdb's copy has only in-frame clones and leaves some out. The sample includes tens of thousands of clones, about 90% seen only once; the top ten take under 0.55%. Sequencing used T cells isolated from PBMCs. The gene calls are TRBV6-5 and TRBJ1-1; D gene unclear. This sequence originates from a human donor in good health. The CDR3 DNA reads TGTGCCAGCAGTGTGCCTGGACGGGGAGGAACTGAAGCTTTCTTT. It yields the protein CASSVPGRGGTEAFF.